The present entry profiles one TCR beta chain with its context. These data originate in a study of blood T cell repertoires in COVID-19. Seattle's cohort entered during active infection and was followed longitudinally. The protocol was immunoSEQ multiplex PCR, while the TCRdb copy is restricted to in-frame clones and leaves out a portion. In the table there are 45,000 or so clones, about 90% of which are singletons. This receptor was taken from a woman over 75 with COVID-19, enrolled during active disease. Material for sequencing was peripheral blood.

The CDR3 loop is CASSVGSGHGKNQPQHF. DNA for the CDR3: TGTGCCAGCAGCGTAGGGTCGGGACACGGGAAAAATCAGCCCCAGCATTTT. This chain uses TRBV9 with TRBJ1-5; TRBD1 might be the D (6 bases). V lost 0 bases, J lost 4 bases, and 17 bases lay in between. Germline-derived CDR1 and CDR2 are SGDLS and YYNGEE. The CDR3 is made up of 17 amino acids. The whole variable domain, remainder taken from reference TRBV9 and TRBJ1-5, is DSGVTQTPKHLITATGQRVTLRCSPRSGDLSVYWYQQSLDQGLQFLIQYYNGEERAKGNILERFSAQQFPDLHSELNLSSLELGDSALYFCASSVGSGHGKNQPQHFGDGTRLSIL.